This T cell receptor (beta chain) was recovered during a study of CD8+ T cells in alopecia areata. Study-level information: After 6 to 18 months of tofacitinib, follow-up continued 6 months off drug.

Findings and limits, study-wide: Lesional scalp displayed greater clonality than normal scalp, most notably in alopecia totalis/universalis. Among the top 100, expanded CD8+ clones, as well as scalp clonality, were significantly decreased by tofacitinib. Whether baseline CD8+ expansion is linked to response remains uncertain, given a single nonresponder.

Treatment meaning: oral pan-JAK inhibitor, 5-10 mg twice daily. The CDR3 spans 16 residues. CDR1 is SEHNR, CDR2 FQNEAQ, per germline (reference sequence). V lost 3 bases and J lost 5, with 17 bases in between. To note about this clone: Antigen unknown.

It was cDNA, reverse transcribed from extracted RNA, that served as the sequencing template. This table comes from immunoSEQ multiplex PCR, and its TCRdb copy is limited to in-frame clones, with some not included. Found here are about 200,000 clones, roughly three fifths of them singletons; the top ten hold approximately 1.3%. This clonotype was sampled from a human donor with alopecia areata. The material sequenced was CD4+ T cells sorted from blood, taken at roughly week 49, from a patient treated with tofacitinib. The chain is built from TRBV7-9 and TRBJ2-1; D not certain. The CDR3, as DNA: TGTGCCAGCAGCTTGAGATGGCCGCACGGAAACAATGAGCAGTTCTTC. Amino acids: CASSLRWPHGNNEQFF.